This T cell receptor beta chain was captured in a study of monozygotic twins with inflammatory bowel disease (dated by TCRdb to about 2019). About the full investigation: The full study comprised 28 monozygotic twin pairs: nine German pairs (four IBD-concordant, five IBD-discordant) and 19 IBD-discordant Danish pairs. Disease-associated traits were sought mainly through comparisons between IBD patients and their genetically identical healthy co-twins within discordant pairs. Each individual had, on average, about 151 000 unique TCRalpha sequences and 181 000 unique TCRbeta sequences available for analysis. Results and caveats for the whole study, not just this receptor: Fewer clonotypes were shared with other individuals by IBD patients than by healthy twins, most markedly in patients showing signs of disease activity. No single strong signal or clonotype linked to IBD turned up in the results, so the idea that one exists was not supported. Background noise and inter-individual variability may have been introduced into the repertoires by the differing immunosuppressive treatments among patients. The analysis was unable to tell apart different T cell subtypes. Repertoire similarity did not differ between concordant and discordant twins, which could be due to limited statistical power. IBD patients had lower TCRbeta repertoire diversity, measured by the inverse Simpson index, than their healthy co-twins.

In regard to this clonotype: What this receptor recognizes is not known.

From each donor, an approximately 2.5 ml peripheral blood sample was collected into PAXgene tubes and stored at -80 degrees C. Without T cell sorting, total RNA was isolated from whole blood using the PAXgene blood miRNA kit on an automated QIAcube. Peripheral blood from monozygotic twin pairs, either concordant or discordant for inflammatory bowel disease, underwent deep TCRalpha and TCRbeta repertoire profiling that used unique molecular barcoding. For every twin pair, smoking habits were documented, and each individual was categorised as a current, former or never smoker. According to the germline V gene (reference sequence), CDR1 reads SEHNR and CDR2 reads FQNEAQ. The CDR3 sequence holds 13 residues, the cysteine and phenylalanine included. A DNA sequence was not provided. The method behind the library was 5' RACE. Preparation of each TCR library used 3,000 to 3,500 ng of total RNA. For each sample, cDNA synthesis was carried out in eight separate reactions using SMARTScribe reverse transcriptase. During cDNA synthesis, template switching introduced unique molecular identifiers that contained a 6-nucleotide sample barcode. TCRalpha and TCRbeta cDNA was amplified by two nested PCRs of approximately 17 and 9 cycles, with bead purification after each PCR. Before amplification, cDNA was treated with uracil DNA-glycosylase and purified using the QIAquick PCR purification kit. The second PCR was the step at which Illumina TruSeq-compatible adapters and sample-specific barcodes were added. Library quality and concentration were assessed using TapeStation and Qubit, and roughly 5.5 ng of each library was pooled. Sequencing of pooled libraries was carried out on an Illumina HiSeq2500 single-index Rapid Run using 2 x 100 bp reads and custom sequencing primers. The original pipeline was this. MiGEC version 1.2.6 was used for UMI-based consensus assembly to correct PCR and sequencing errors. MiXCR version 2.1.1 handled V(D)J alignment, clonotype assembly and CDR3 extraction. To normalise gene usage, clonotype sharing and MAIT/NKT TCR abundance, the analysis used the top 1000, 10 000 and 20 000 clonotypes per sample. After downsampling to 27 000 UMIs, diversity was calculated as the inverse Simpson index using the vegan R package. Statistical testing used paired Mann-Whitney U tests on the discordant twin pairs and applied Benjamini-Hochberg correction for multiple testing. TCRdb reanalyzed the reads, keeping one entry per CDR3 protein sequence and omitting DNA. The V and J calls reflect TCRdb's pipeline rather than the authors' work. The sample has a few hundred thousand distinct CDR3 sequences on record. The top ten constitute 2.5% to 3% of the sample.

The receptor was derived from a human donor with ulcerative colitis or Crohn's disease, or a healthy co-twin of an affected twin (not recorded which). The chain was built from TRBV7-9 and TRBJ2-5. The material sequenced was blood. The encoded CDR3 is CASSLSWEETQYF.